The sequence of this T cell receptor beta chain was determined in a study of blood T cell repertoires in COVID-19. Whole-study context: The origin of the acute and convalescent COVID-19 samples was the United States, Italy and Spain.

Per the study methods: Researchers report that nucleated cell counts were estimated from reference gene primer amplification. Clones were sequenced by immunoSEQ multiplex PCR, and TCRdb holds only the in-frame ones, with some missing. Clone size and V and J calls were adopted from that table, with D and trimming inferred from the DNA. The sample has about 220,000 clones, roughly 85% seen once. The germline V gene encodes CDR1 SGHDT and CDR2 YYEEEE. This CDR3 is 18 amino acids long. Losses at the gene ends were 4 bases for V and 0 bases for J; bases not matched to a gene: 14. Participants were aged about 18 to 90 years, lived in over 20 US areas, and enrolled virtually. Clinical history reported by participants formed the basis on which cohorts were assigned.

The sample was PBMCs or T cells enriched from blood (not recorded which). The TCR was taken from a woman aged 35 to 49 with acute COVID-19. The chain is built from TRBV5-6 and TRBJ2-3, with TRBD2 matching 7 bases. The CDR3 region is CASSLTGGGRPSTDTQYF. The CDR3 bases are TGTGCCAGCAGCCTAACCGGGGGAGGGCGCCCTAGCACAGATACGCAGTATTTT.